This TCR beta chain was profiled in a study of T cell clonotyping in hematopoietic cell transplantation. V was pared by 3 bases and J by 3 bases, with 8 bases between. Germline CDR1 reads SGHTA; CDR2 reads FQGNSA. The CDR3 loop spans 14 amino acids. Samples: about 28 days before transplant, then days 30, 100 and 180 after. This clone was counted only a few times. As yet, its antigen is unknown. General study results and limits: Broader posttransplant TCR repertoire diversity was predicted by graft donor and pretransplant recipient Inverse Simpson Index values.

Data came from immunoSEQ multiplex PCR; TCRdb stores just in-frame clones and leaves some out. This sample has about 11,000 clones, with 46% found just once. The sequenced sample was PBMCs, obtained 30 days after allogeneic stem cell transplant. The chain uses TRBV7-2 and TRBJ1-4, with unresolved D. This TCR was recovered from a male patient between 45 and 59 years old who had an allogeneic stem cell transplant from an unrelated donor, so the T cells may come from the graft donor. Some clones in this sample may be carry-over from other donors' samples. The CDR3 reads CASSFFPSNEKLFF. The CDR3 DNA sequence: TGTGCCAGCAGCTTTTTTCCGTCTAATGAAAAACTGTTTTTT.